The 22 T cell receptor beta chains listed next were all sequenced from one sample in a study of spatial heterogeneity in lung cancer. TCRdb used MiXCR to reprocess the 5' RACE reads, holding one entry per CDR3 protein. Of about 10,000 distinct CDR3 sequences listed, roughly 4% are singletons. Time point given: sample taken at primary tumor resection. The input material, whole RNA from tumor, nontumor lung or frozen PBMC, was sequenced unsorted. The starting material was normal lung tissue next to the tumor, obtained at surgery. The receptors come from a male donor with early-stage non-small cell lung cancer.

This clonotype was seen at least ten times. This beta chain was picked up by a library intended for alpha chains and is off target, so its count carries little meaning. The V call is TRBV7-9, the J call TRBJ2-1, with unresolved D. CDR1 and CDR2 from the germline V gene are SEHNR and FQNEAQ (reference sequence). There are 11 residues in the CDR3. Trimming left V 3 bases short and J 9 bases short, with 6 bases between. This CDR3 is CASSFKGEQFF. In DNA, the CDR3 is TGTGCCAGCAGCTTCAAGGGTGAGCAGTTCTTC.

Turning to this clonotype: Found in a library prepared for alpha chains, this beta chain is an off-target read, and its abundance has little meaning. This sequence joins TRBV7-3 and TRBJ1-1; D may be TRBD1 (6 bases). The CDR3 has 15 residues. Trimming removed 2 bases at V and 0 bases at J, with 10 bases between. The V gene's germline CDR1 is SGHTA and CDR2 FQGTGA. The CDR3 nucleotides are TGTGCCAGCAGCTTAGGTGGGGGCGTGAACACTGAAGCTTTCTTT. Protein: CASSLGGGVNTEAFF.

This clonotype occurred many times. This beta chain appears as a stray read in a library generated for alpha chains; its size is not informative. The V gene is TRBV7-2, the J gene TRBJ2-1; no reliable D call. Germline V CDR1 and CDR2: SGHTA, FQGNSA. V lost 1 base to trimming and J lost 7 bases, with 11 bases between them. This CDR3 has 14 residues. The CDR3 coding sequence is TGTGCCAGCAGCTTAGAGTTTAGTTTAAATGAGCAGTTCTTC. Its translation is CASSLEFSLNEQFF. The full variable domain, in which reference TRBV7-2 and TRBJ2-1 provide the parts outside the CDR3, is GAGVSQSPSNKVTEKGKDVELRCDPISGHTALYWYRQSLGQGLEFLIYFQGNSAPDKSGLPSDRFSAERTGGSVSTLTIQRTQQEDSAVYLCASSLEFSLNEQFFGPGTRLTVL.

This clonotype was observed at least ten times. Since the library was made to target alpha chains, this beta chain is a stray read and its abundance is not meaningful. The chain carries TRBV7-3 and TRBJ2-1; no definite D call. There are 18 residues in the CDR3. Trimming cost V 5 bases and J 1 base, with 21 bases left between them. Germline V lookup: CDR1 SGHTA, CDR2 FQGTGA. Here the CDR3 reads CASSPLYGNPSSYNEQFF. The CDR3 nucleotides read TGTGCCAGCAGCCCGTTGTATGGCAACCCCTCTTCCTACAATGAGCAGTTCTTC.

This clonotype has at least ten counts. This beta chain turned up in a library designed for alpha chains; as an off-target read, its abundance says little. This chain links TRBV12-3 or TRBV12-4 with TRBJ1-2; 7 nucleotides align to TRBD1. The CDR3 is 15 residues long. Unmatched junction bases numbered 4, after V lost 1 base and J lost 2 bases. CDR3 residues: CASSLGQGKNYGYTF. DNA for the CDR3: TGTGCCAGCAGTTTAGGACAGGGTAAAAACTATGGCTACACCTTC.

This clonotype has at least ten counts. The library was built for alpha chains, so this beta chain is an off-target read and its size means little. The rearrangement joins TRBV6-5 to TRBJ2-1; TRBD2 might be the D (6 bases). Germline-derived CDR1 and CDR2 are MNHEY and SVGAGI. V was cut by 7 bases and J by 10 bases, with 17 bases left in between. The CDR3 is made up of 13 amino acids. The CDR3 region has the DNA TGTGCCAGCACCGGGACCAGTGGAGGGGAGCAGTTCTTC. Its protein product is CASTGTSGGEQFF.

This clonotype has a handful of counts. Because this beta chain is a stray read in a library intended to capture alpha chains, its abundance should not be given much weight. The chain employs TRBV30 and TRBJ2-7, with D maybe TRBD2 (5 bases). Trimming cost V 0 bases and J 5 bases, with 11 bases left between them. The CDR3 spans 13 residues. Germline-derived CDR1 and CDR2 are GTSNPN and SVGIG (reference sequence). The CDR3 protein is CAWSVLEGHEQYF. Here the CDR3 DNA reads TGTGCCTGGAGTGTACTAGAAGGGCACGAGCAGTACTTC.

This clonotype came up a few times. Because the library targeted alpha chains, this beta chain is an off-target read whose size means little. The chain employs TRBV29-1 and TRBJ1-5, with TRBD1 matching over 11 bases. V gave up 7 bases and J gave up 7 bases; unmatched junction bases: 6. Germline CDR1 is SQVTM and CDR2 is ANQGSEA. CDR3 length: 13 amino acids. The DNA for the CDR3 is TGCAGCGCCGGACAGGGGGCCGGACAGCCCCAGCATTTT. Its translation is CSAGQGAGQPQHF.

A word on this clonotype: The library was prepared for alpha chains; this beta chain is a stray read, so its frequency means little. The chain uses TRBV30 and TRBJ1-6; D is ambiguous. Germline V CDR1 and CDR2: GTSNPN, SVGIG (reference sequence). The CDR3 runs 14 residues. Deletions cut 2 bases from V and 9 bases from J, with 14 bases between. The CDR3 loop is CAWSWATRGSPLHF. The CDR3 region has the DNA TGTGCCTGGAGTTGGGCCACTCGAGGTTCACCCCTCCACTTT.

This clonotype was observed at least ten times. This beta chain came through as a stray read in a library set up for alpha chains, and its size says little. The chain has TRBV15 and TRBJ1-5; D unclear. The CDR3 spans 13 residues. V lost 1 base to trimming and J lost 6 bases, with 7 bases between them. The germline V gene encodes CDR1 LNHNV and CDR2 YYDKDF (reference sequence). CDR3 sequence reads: CATSRVRGQPQHF. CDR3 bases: TGTGCCACCAGCAGAGTGCGAGGTCAGCCCCAGCATTTT.

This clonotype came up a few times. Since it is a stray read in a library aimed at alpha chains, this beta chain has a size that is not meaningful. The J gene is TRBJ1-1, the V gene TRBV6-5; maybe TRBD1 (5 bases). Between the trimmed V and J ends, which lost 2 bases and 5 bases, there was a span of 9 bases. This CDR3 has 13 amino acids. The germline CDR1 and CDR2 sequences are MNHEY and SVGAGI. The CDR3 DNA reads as TGTGCCAGCAGTTACGATGGGGGGACTGAAGCTTTCTTT. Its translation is CASSYDGGTEAFF.

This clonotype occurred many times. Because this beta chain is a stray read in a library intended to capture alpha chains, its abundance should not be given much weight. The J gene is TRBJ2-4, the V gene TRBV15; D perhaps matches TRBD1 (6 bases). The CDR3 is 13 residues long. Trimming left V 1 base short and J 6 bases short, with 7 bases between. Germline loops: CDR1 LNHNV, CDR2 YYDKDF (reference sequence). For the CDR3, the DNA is TGTGCCACCAGCAGAGCGGACAGAAACATTCAGTACTTC. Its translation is CATSRADRNIQYF.

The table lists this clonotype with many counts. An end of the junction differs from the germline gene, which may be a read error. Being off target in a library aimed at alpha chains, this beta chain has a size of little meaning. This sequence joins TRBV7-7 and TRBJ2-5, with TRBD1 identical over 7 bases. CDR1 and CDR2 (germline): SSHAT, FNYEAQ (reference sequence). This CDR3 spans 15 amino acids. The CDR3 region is CASSPRSQGVETQYF. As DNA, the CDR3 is TGTGCTAGCAGCCCACGGTCTCAGGGGGTAGAGACCCAGTACTTC.

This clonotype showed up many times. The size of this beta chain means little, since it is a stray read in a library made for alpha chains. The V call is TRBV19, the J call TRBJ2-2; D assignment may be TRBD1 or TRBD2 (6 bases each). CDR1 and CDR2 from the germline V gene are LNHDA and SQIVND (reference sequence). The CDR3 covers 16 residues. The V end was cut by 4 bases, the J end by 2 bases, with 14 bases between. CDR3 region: CASSRRGDFNTGELFF. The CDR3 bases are TGTGCCAGTAGTAGGAGGGGGGATTTTAACACCGGGGAGCTGTTTTTT.

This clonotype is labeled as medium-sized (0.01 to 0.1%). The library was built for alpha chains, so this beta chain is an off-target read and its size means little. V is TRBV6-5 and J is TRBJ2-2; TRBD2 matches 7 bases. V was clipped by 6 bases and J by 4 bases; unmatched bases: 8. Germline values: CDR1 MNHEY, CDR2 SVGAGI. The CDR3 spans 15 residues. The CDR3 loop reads CASSRERGITGELFF. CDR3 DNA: TGTGCCAGCAGCCGTGAGCGGGGAATCACCGGGGAGCTGTTTTTT.

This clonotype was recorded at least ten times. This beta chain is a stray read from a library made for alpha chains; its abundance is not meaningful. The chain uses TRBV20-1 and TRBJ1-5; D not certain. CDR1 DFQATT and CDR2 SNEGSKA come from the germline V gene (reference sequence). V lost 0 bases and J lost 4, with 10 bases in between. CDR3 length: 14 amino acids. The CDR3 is CSARDITRNQPQHF. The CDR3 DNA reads TGCAGTGCTAGAGATATAACAAGGAATCAGCCCCAGCATTTT.

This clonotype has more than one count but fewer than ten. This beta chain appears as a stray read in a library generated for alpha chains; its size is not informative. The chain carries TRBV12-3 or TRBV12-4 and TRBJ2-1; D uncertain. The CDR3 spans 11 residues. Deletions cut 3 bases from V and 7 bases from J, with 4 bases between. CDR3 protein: CASSFVNEQFF. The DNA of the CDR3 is TGTGCCAGCAGTTTTGTGAATGAGCAGTTCTTC.

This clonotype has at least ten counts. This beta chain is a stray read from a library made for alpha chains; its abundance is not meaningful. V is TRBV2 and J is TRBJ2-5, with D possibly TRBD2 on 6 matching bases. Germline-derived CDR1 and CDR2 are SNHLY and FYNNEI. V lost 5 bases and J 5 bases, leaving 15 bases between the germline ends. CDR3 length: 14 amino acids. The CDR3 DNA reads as TGTGCCAGCAGTTTGGGATCGGGAGATGAGACCCAGTACTTC. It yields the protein CASSLGSGDETQYF.

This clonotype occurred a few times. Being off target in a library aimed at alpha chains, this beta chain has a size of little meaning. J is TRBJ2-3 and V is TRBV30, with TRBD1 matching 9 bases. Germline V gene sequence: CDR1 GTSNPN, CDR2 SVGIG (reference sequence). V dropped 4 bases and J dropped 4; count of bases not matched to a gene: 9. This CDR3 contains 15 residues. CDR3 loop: CAWTPRDRVSDTQYF. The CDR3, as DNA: TGTGCCTGGACCCCCCGGGACAGGGTATCAGATACGCAGTATTTT.

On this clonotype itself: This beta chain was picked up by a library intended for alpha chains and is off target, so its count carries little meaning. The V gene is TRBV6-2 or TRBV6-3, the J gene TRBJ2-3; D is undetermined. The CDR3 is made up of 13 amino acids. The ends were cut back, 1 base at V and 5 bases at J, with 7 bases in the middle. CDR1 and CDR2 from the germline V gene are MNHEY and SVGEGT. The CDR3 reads CASSYLGEDTQYF. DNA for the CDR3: TGTGCCAGCAGTTACTTAGGAGAAGATACGCAGTATTTT.

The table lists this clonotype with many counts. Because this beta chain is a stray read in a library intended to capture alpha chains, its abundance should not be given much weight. The CDR3 DNA sequence: TGCAGCACTCAGCGGGGCGACACAGATACGCAGTATTTT. Its translation: CSTQRGDTDTQYF. The rearrangement links TRBV29-1 to TRBJ2-3; TRBD2 matches 7 bases. Germline lookup yields CDR1 SQVTM and CDR2 ANQGSEA. V dropped 8 bases and J dropped 2; count of bases not matched to a gene: 7. The CDR3 sequence is 13 residues long.

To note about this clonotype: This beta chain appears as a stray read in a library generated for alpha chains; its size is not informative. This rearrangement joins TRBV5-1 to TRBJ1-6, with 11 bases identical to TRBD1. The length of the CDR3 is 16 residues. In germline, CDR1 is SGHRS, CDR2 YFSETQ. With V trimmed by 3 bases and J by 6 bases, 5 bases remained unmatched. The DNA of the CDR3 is TGCGCCAGCAGCTGGAATGGACAGGGGGCTAATTCACCCCTCCACTTT. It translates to CASSWNGQGANSPLHF. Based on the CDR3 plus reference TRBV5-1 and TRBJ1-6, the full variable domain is KAGVTQTPRYLIKTRGQQVTLSCSPISGHRSVSWYQQTPGQGLQFLFEYFSETQRNKGNFPGRFSGRQFSNSRSEMNVSTLELGDSALYLCASSWNGQGANSPLHFGNGTRLTVT.